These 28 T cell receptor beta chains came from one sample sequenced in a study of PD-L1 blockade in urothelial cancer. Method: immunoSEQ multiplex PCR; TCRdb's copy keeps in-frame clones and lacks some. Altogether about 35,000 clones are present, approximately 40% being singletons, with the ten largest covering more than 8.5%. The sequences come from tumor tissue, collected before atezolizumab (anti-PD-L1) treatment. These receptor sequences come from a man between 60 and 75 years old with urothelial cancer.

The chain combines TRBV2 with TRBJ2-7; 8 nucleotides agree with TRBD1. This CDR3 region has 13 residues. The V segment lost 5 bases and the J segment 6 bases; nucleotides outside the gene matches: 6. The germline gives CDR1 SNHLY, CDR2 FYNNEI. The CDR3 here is CASSNAGGGEQYF. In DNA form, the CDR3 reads TGTGCCAGCAGTAATGCAGGGGGCGGCGAGCAGTACTTC.

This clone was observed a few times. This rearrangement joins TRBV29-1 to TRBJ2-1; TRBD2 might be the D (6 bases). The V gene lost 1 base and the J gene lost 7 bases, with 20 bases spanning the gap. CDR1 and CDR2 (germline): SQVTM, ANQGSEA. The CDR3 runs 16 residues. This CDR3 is CSVEGRGSVGYNEQFF. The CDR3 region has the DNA TGCAGCGTTGAAGGGCGGGGCTCAGTAGGGTATAATGAGCAGTTCTTC.

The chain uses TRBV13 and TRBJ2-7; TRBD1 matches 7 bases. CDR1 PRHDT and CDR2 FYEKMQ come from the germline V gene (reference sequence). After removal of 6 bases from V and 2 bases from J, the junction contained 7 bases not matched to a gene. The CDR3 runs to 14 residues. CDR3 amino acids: CASSFDREPYEQYF. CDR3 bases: TGTGCCAGCAGTTTTGACAGGGAACCCTACGAGCAGTACTTC.

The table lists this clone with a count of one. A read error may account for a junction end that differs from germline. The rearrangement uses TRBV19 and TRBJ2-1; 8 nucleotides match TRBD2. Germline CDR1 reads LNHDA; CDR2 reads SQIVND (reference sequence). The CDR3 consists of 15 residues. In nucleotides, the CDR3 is TGTGCCAGTAAGAGAGCGGGGGAAACCTACAATGAACAGTTCTTC. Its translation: CASKRAGETYNEQFF.

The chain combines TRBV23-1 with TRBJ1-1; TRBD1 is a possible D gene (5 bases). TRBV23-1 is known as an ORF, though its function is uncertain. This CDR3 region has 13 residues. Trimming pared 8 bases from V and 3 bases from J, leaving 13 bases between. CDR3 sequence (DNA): TGCGCCAGCTGCAGGGTTTGGGACACTGAAGCTTTCTTT. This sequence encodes CASCRVWDTEAFF.

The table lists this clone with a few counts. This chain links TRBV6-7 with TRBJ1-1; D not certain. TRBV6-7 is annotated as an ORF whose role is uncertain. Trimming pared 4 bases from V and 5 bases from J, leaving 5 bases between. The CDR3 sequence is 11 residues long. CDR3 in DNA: TGTGCCAGCAGTTTAGGGACTGAAGCTTTCTTT. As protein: CASSLGTEAFF.

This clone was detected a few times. The CDR3 is CAWSGAGTGKRETQYF. For the CDR3, the DNA is TGTGCCTGGAGTGGGGCCGGGACAGGGAAACGAGAGACCCAGTACTTC. The V and J genes are TRBV30 and TRBJ2-5; TRBD1 agrees at 9 bases. Germline loops: CDR1 GTSNPN, CDR2 SVGIG (reference sequence). V gave up 1 base and J gave up 4 bases; unmatched junction bases: 10. This CDR3 region has 16 residues.

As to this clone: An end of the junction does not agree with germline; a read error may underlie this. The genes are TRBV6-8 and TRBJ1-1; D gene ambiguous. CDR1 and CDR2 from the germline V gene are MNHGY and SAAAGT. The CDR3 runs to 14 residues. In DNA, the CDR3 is TGTGCCAGCAGTGACTCGAGTGGCAACACTGAAGCTTTCTTT. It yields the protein CASSDSSGNTEAFF.

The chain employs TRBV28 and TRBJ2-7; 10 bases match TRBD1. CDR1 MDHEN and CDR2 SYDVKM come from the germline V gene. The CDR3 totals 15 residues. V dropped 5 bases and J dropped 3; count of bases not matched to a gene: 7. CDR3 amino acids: CASSRPGTGDYEQYF. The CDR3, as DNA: TGTGCCAGCAGTCGTCCCGGGACAGGGGACTACGAGCAGTACTTC.

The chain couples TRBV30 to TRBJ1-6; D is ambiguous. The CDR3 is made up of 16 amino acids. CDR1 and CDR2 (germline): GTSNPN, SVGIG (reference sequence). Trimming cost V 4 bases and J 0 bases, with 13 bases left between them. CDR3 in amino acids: CAWITGGSSYNSPLHF. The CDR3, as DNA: TGTGCCTGGATCACCGGTGGGAGCTCCTATAATTCACCCCTCCACTTT.

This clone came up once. CDR3 sequence reads: CASSIVLGAINQPQHF. The CDR3, as DNA: TGTGCCAGTAGTATAGTTTTAGGGGCTATAAATCAGCCCCAGCATTTT. The chain carries TRBV19 and TRBJ1-5, with D tentatively TRBD1 (5 bases). Trimming took off 1 base at V and 4 bases at J, with 14 bases between the two ends. Germline V gives CDR1 LNHDA, CDR2 SQIVND (reference sequence). This CDR3 contains 16 residues.

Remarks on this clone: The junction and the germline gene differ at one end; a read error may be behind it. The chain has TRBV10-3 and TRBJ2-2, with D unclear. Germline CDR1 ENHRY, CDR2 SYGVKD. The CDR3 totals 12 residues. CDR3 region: CANSWNTRELFF. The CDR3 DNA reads TGTGCCAACAGTTGGAACACCAGGGAGCTGTTTTTT.

In DNA form, the CDR3 reads TGCGCCAGCAGTTGGACAGGGGGTATTCAGCCCCAGCATTTT. It is translated as CASSWTGGIQPQHF. The chain employs TRBV10-2 and TRBJ1-5; 10 bases align to TRBD1. V lost 5 bases to trimming and J lost 6 bases; unmatched junction nucleotides: 4. CDR1 is WSHSY, CDR2 SAAADI, per germline. The CDR3 spans 14 residues.

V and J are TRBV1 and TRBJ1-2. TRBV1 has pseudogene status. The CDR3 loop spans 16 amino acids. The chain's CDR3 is CASSQDEAGFNYGYTF. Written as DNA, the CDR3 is TGCGCCAGCAGCCAAGATGAGGCAGGATTTAACTATGGCTACACCTTC.

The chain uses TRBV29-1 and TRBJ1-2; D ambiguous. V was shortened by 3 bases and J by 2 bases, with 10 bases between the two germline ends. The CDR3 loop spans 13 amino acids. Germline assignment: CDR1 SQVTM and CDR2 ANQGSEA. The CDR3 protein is CSVDGQRNYGYTF. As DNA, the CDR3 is TGCAGCGTTGACGGGCAGAGGAACTATGGCTACACCTTC.

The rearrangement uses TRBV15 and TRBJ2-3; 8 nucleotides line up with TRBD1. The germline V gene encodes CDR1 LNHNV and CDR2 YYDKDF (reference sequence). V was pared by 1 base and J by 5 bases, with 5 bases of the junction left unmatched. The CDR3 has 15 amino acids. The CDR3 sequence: CATSRGTGSIDTQYF. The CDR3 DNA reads TGTGCCACCAGCAGAGGGACAGGGTCCATAGATACGCAGTATTTT.

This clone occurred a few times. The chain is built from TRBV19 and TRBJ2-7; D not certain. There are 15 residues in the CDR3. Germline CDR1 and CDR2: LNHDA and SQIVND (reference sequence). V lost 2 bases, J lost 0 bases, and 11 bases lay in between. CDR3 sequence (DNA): TGTGCCAGTAGTATAAGCTCGGCTAGCTCCTACGAGCAGTACTTC. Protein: CASSISSASSYEQYF.

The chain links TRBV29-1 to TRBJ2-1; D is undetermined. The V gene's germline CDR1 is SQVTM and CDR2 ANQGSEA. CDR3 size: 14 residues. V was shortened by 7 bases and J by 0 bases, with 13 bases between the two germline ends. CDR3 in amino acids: CSARGRSSYNEQFF. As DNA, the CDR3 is TGCAGCGCGAGAGGCAGATCCTCCTACAATGAGCAGTTCTTC.

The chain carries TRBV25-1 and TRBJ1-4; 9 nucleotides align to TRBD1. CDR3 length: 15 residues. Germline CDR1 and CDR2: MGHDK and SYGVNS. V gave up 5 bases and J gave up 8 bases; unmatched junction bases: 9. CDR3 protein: CASSPPGQGREKLFF. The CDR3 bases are TGTGCCAGCAGTCCCCCGGGACAGGGACGGGAAAAACTGTTTTTT.

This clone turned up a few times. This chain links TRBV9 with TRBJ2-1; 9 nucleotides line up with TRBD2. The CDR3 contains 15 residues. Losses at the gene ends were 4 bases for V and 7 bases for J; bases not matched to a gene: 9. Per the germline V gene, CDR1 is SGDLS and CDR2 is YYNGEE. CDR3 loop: CASSLQAGGGNEQFF. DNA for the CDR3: TGTGCCAGCAGCCTTCAAGCGGGAGGAGGGAATGAGCAGTTCTTC.

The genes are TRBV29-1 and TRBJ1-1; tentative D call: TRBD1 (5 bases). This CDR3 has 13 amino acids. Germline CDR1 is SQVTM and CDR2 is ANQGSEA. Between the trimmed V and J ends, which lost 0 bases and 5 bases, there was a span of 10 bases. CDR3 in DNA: TGCAGCGTTGAAGATCAAGGGGTTACTGAAGCTTTCTTT. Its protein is CSVEDQGVTEAFF.

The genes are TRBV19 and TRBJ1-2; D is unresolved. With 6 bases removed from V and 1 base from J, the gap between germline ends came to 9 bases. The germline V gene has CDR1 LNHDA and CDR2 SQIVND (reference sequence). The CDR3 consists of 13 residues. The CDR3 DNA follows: TGTGCCAGTAGCCCGACTATTAACTATGGCTACACCTTC. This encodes CASSPTINYGYTF.

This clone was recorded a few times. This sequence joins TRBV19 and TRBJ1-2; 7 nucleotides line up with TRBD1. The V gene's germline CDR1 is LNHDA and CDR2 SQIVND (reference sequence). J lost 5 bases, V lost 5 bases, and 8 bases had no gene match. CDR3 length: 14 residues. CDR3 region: CASSPLPDRYGYTF. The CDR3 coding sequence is TGTGCCAGTAGTCCCTTGCCGGACAGGTATGGCTACACCTTC.

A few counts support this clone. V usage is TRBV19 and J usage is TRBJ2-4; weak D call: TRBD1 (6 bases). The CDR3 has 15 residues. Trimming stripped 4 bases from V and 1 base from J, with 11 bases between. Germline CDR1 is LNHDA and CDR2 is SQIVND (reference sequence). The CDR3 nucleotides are TGTGCCAGTAGTACCCGAACAGGGGCCAAAAACATTCAGTACTTC. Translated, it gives CASSTRTGAKNIQYF. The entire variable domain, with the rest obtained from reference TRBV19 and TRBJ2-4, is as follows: DGGITQSPKYLFRKEGQNVTLSCEQNLNHDAMYWYRQDPGQGLRLIYYSQIVNDFQKGDIAEGYSVSREKKESFPLTVTSAQKNPTAFYLCASSTRTGAKNIQYFGAGTRLSVL.

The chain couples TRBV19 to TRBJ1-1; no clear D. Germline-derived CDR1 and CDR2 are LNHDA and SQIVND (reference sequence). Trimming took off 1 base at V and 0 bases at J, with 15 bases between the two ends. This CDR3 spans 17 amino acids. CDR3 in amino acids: CASSIGADPTMNTEAFF. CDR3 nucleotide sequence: TGTGCCAGTAGTATAGGTGCCGACCCGACCATGAACACTGAAGCTTTCTTT.

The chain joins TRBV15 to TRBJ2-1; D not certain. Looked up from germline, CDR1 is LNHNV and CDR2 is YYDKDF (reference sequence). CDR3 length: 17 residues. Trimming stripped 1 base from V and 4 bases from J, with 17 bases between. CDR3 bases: TGTGCCACCAGCAGAGCCCACCCGTTTGAAGTTTACAATGAGCAGTTCTTC. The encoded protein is CATSRAHPFEVYNEQFF.

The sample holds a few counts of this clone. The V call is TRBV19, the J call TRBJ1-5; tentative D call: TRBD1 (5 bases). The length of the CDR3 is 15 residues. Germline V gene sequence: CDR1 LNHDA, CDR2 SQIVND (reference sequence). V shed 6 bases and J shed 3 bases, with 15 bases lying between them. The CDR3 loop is CASRVSEGSNQPQHF. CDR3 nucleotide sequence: TGTGCCAGTAGGGTGAGTGAGGGGTCCAATCAGCCCCAGCATTTT.

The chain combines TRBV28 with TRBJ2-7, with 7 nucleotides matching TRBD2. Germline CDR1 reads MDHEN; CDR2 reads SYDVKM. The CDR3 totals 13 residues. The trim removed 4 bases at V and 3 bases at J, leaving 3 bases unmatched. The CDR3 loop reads CASSWGGLYEQYF. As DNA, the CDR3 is TGTGCCAGCAGTTGGGGGGGACTCTACGAGCAGTACTTC.